This note documents a single T cell receptor beta chain sequence. V was pared by 0 bases and J by 3 bases, with 2 bases of the junction left unmatched. The length of the CDR3 is 14 residues. Germline-derived CDR1 and CDR2 are SGHRS and YFSETQ. The data originate from a study of blood T cell repertoires in COVID-19. Turning to the study itself: COVID-19 samples from acute and convalescent phases originated in the United States, Italy and Spain.

Sequencing was performed with immunoSEQ multiplex PCR; in TCRdb, only in-frame clones are kept and a portion is missing. This table has some 150,000 clones, roughly 84% appearing once. Sequenced sample: PBMCs or T cells enriched from blood (not recorded which). This rearrangement joins TRBV5-1 to TRBJ1-2, with 7 nucleotides matching TRBD1. This receptor was identified in a woman aged 50 to 65 who had been exposed to COVID-19. The CDR3 region has the DNA TGCGCCAGCAGCTTGGCCGGGACAGACTATGGCTACACCTTC. Translating gives CASSLAGTDYGYTF.